The clone carrying this TCR beta chain was found once. J gave up 7 bases and V 5 bases, and 4 bases lay outside the gene matches. The CDR3 contains 15 residues. Germline V gives CDR1 SGHTA, CDR2 FQGNSA. Sequencing was performed with immunoSEQ multiplex PCR; in TCRdb, only in-frame clones are kept and a portion is missing. The data hold some 70,000 clones, with around 80% observed a single time. These data are taken from a study of control samples from healthy donors and cancer patients. This sequence was found in a man aged 60-69 years in good health. The sample consisted of blood. The genes are TRBV7-2 and TRBJ1-6; 11 bases agree with TRBD1. Here the CDR3 reads CASSGQGAGNSPLHF. CDR3 DNA sequence: TGTGCCAGCAGCGGACAGGGGGCGGGGAATTCACCCCTCCACTTT.